Listed below are T cell receptor beta chains from one sample, sequenced in a study of CD8+ T cells in alopecia areata. The assay was immunoSEQ multiplex PCR, and TCRdb's table has in-frame clones only and misses some. This sample has about 87,000 clones, with 70% to 85% found just once. The sequences come from CD8+ T cells sorted from blood, collected at week 44, from a patient treated with tofacitinib. The receptors were gathered from a human donor with alopecia areata. CDR3s include the opening cysteine and the closing phenylalanine or tryptophan. The D gene is left open where the match is weak. Size is stated for part of the rows, as once, few or many counts, or as a class when the clone is expanded.

abundance	v_gene	d_gene	j_gene	len	CDR3aa	CDR3nt
once	TRBV6-1	TRBD2	TRBJ2-1	15	CASSIGTSGNNEQFF	TGTGCCAGCAGCATCGGGACTAGCGGTAACAATGAGCAGTTCTTC
once	TRBV29-1	NA	TRBJ1-2	14	CSVGGDRNNYGYTF	TGCAGCGTTGGAGGGGACCGAAATAACTATGGCTACACCTTC
NA	TRBV9	NA	TRBJ1-6	13	CASSDRLDSPLHF	TGTGCCAGCAGCGACCGGCTAGATTCACCCCTCCACTTT
NA	TRBV9	NA	TRBJ2-5	14	CASSVQGGQETQYF	TGTGCCAGCAGCGTTCAGGGGGGCCAAGAGACCCAGTACTTC
NA	TRBV7-3	NA	TRBJ2-3	17	CASSPHFVGASVDTQYF	TGTGCCAGCAGCCCCCATTTTGTCGGGGCCTCCGTTGATACGCAGTATTTT
few	TRBV23-1	NA	TRBJ2-1	16	CASSQPQQDQDNEQFF	TGCGCCAGCAGTCAACCCCAGCAGGATCAAGACAATGAGCAGTTCTTC
NA	TRBV13	NA	TRBJ2-7	19	CASSSRDIAASTDSYEQYF	TGTGCCAGCAGCTCTCGGGACATCGCAGCCTCAACAGATTCCTACGAGCAGTACTTC
few	TRBV10-3	NA	TRBJ2-5	14	CAIRGAEPQETQYF	TGTGCCATCAGGGGGGCAGAGCCCCAAGAGACCCAGTACTTC
NA	TRBV27	NA	TRBJ1-2	15	CASTPTRGSRYGYTF	TGTGCCAGCACTCCCACGAGGGGGAGTAGGTATGGCTACACCTTC
NA	TRBV5-5	NA	TRBJ1-1	12	CASSLGDTEAFF	TGTGCCAGCAGCTTAGGGGACACTGAAGCTTTCTTT
NA	TRBV4-3	NA	TRBJ2-1	16	CASSQTYRAPANEQFF	TGCGCCAGCAGCCAAACTTACCGGGCCCCCGCGAATGAGCAGTTCTTC
NA	TRBV29-1	TRBD2	TRBJ2-1	16	CSVEEAGSGVYNEQFF	TGCAGCGTTGAAGAGGCCGGTAGCGGGGTCTACAATGAGCAGTTCTTC
few	TRBV10-1	NA	TRBJ2-2	13	CASSESYTGELFF	TGCGCCAGCAGTGAGAGTTACACCGGGGAGCTGTTTTTT
NA	TRBV7-2	NA	TRBJ1-5	13	CASSTEGNQPQHF	TGTGCCAGCAGCACAGAGGGGAATCAGCCCCAGCATTTT
few	TRBV5-4	TRBD1	TRBJ1-4	15	CASSSGGQFNEKLFF	TGTGCCAGCAGCTCTGGGGGACAGTTTAATGAAAAACTGTTTTTT
NA	TRBV5-1	TRBD1	TRBJ2-7	15	CASSLEGQISYEQYF	TGCGCCAGCAGCTTGGAGGGACAGATCTCCTACGAGCAGTACTTC
few	TRBV5-1	NA	TRBJ2-3	11	CASSLYGTQYF	TGCGCCAGCAGCTTGTACGGTACGCAGTATTTT
NA	TRBV4-3	TRBD2	TRBJ2-5	17	CASSQDLASGVQETQYF	TGCGCCAGCAGCCAAGATTTGGCTAGCGGGGTCCAAGAGACCCAGTACTTC
NA	TRBV7-3	TRBD2	TRBJ2-5	17	CASSPGASGAAQETQYF	TGTGCCAGCTCCCCCGGAGCTAGCGGGGCTGCACAAGAGACCCAGTACTTC
NA	TRBV2	NA	TRBJ2-5	12	CASLDAQETQYF	TGTGCCAGCCTCGACGCCCAAGAGACCCAGTACTTC
NA	TRBV14	NA	TRBJ1-2	13	CASSQRTDYGYTF	TGTGCCAGCAGCCAACGGACGGACTATGGCTACACCTTC
NA	TRBV29-1	TRBD1	TRBJ2-2	15	CSVGVSGGNTGELFF	TGCAGCGTTGGGGTCTCAGGGGGGAACACCGGGGAGCTGTTTTTT
NA	TRBV6-5	NA	TRBJ2-7	11	CASSYRYEQYF	TGTGCCAGCAGTTACCGTTACGAGCAGTACTTC
NA	TRBV4-3	NA	TRBJ2-1	15	CASSQDRGPYNEQFF	TGCGCCAGCAGCCAAGACCGGGGGCCCTACAATGAGCAGTTCTTC
NA	TRBV2	NA	TRBJ1-4	11	CASTGPRELFF	TGTGCCAGTACCGGGCCGCGGGAACTGTTTTTT
few	TRBV19	NA	TRBJ2-7	16	CASSIGDGISSYEQYF	TGTGCCAGTAGTATAGGCGATGGGATTAGCTCCTACGAGCAGTACTTC
NA	TRBV12-5	NA	TRBJ2-7	15	CASGLALGGDYEQYF	TGTGCTAGTGGTTTGGCCCTGGGGGGAGACTACGAGCAGTACTTC
NA	TRBV2	TRBD2	TRBJ2-7	14	CASSRTSAAYEQYF	TGTGCCAGCAGTCGGACTAGCGCAGCCTACGAGCAGTACTTC
NA	TRBV7-9	NA	TRBJ1-1	13	CASSALQGIAAFF	TGTGCCAGCAGCGCCCTACAGGGAATTGCGGCTTTCTTT
NA	TRBV27	NA	TRBJ2-2	14	CASRVRSGAGELFF	TGTGCCAGCAGGGTCCGGTCGGGTGCCGGGGAGCTGTTTTTT
NA	TRBV6-5	NA	TRBJ2-7	15	CASSPHPDTSYEQYF	TGTGCCAGCAGTCCCCACCCGGACACCTCCTACGAGCAGTACTTC
NA	TRBV29-1	NA	TRBJ1-1	12	CSERAGNTEAFF	TGCAGCGAACGAGCTGGGAACACTGAAGCTTTCTTT
NA	TRBV4-1	TRBD1	TRBJ1-6	18	CASSQDDRGSAWNSPLHF	TGCGCCAGCAGCCAAGACGACAGGGGTTCTGCATGGAATTCACCCCTCCACTTT
NA	TRBV29-1	NA	TRBJ1-1	11	CSGRVNTEAFF	TGCAGCGGAAGGGTGAACACTGAAGCTTTCTTT
many	TRBV4-3	NA	TRBJ1-5	14	CASSQFRGNQPQHF	TGCGCCAGCAGCCAGTTTAGGGGCAATCAGCCCCAGCATTTT
NA	TRBV29-1	NA	TRBJ2-1	11	CSVEPDNEQFF	TGCAGCGTTGAACCCGACAATGAGCAGTTCTTC
NA	TRBV29-1	NA	TRBJ2-3	11	CSGDSGDTQYF	TGCAGCGGAGACAGTGGAGATACGCAGTATTTT